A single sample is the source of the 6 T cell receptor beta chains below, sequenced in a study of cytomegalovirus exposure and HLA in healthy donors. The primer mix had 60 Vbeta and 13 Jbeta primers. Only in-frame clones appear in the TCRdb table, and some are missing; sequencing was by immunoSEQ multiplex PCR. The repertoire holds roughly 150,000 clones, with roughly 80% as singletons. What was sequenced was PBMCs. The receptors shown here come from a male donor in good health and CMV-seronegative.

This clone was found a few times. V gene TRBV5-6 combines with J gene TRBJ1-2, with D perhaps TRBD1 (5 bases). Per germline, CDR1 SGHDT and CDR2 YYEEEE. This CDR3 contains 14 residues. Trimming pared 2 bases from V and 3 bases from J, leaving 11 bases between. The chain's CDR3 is CASSFGARDYGYTF. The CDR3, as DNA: TGTGCCAGCAGCTTTGGGGCCAGGGACTATGGCTACACCTTC.

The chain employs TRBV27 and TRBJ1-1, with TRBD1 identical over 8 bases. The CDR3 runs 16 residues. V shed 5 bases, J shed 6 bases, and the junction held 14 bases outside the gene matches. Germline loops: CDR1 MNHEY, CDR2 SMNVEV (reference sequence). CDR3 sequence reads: CASSPARGRPHSEAFF. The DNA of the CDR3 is TGTGCCAGCAGTCCCGCCAGGGGGCGGCCCCACTCTGAAGCTTTCTTT.

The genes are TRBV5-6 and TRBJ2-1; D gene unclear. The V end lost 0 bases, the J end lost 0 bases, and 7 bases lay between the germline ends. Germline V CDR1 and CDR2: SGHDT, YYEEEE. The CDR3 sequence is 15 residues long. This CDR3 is CASSLEAGSYNEQFF. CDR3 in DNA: TGTGCCAGCAGCTTGGAGGCAGGCTCCTACAATGAGCAGTTCTTC.

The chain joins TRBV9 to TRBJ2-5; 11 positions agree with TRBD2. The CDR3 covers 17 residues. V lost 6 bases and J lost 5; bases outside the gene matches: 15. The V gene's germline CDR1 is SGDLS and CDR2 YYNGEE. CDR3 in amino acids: CASTKSPKTSGTETQYF. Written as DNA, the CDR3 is TGTGCCAGCACCAAGTCCCCCAAGACTAGCGGGACTGAGACCCAGTACTTC.

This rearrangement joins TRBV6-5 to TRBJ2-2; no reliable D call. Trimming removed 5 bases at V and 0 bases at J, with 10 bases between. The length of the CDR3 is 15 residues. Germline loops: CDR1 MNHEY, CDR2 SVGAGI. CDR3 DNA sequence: TGTGCCAGCAGTGGTTCAGACTCGAACACCGGGGAGCTGTTTTTT. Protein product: CASSGSDSNTGELFF.

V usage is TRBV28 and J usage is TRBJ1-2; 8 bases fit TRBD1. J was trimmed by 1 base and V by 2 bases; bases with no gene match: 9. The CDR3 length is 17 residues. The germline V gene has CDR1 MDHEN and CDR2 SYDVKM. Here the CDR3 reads CASSLGQGAQLNYGYTF. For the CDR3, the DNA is TGTGCCAGCAGTTTAGGTCAGGGGGCCCAGCTTAACTATGGCTACACCTTC.